A single T cell receptor beta chain is shown here with its context. The antigen remains unidentified. These data come from a study of cytomegalovirus exposure and HLA in healthy donors. Study context: The roughly 110 validation repertoires were produced on the same platform as the 550 to 750 repertoires of the first cohort. This was reported in a later analysis.

While the first cohort had 650 to 850 subjects, the donors belonged to the separate validation cohort of roughly 130 subjects. This CDR3 comprises 13 residues. Germline assignment: CDR1 SGHDT and CDR2 YYEEEE. With 5 bases removed from V and 2 bases from J, the gap between germline ends came to 11 bases. Data came from immunoSEQ multiplex PCR; TCRdb stores just in-frame clones and leaves some out. This repertoire shows some 170,000 clones, around nine tenths found once; its top ten account for 1.4%. Study conclusions and caveats: The study recorded about 150 TCR beta chains that were cytomegalovirus-associated. Through in vitro validation, three CMV-associated chains were shown to be specific for CMV antigens.

Sequencing was performed on PBMCs. The chain couples TRBV5-6 to TRBJ2-7; D is possibly TRBD1 (6 bases). This clonotype was sampled from a young woman in good health and CMV-seronegative. The CDR3 coding sequence is TGTGCCAGCAGACTACAGGGAACCTACGAGCAGTACTTC. This sequence encodes CASRLQGTYEQYF.